In its sample, the clone carrying this TCR beta chain was seen a few times. The antigen is not known. The CDR3 length is 14 residues. Looked up from germline, CDR1 is MGHRA and CDR2 is YSYEKL. The V and J ends lost 0 bases and 9 bases respectively, with 12 bases between them. These data belong to a study of T-cell reconstitution after alpha-beta-depleted transplantation in children. TCRbeta library preparation incorporated unique molecular identifiers. In TCRdb, the PCR reads were re-called with MiXCR into one record per CDR3 protein. The table includes around 230,000 distinct CDR3 sequences, roughly 15% detected once. Study results and limitations: Diversity of TCRbeta at day 60 was high in some patients, arising from surviving recipient T cells and thymic progenitors. T-cell numbers and diversity, one year after transplant, stemmed largely from T cells that were newly produced. About two months after transplant, alpha-beta T cells reportedly came from several hundred expanded graft clones.

The TCR originated in a male patient aged 2 to 10 who had a stem cell transplant for acute lymphoblastic leukemia, so the T cells may come from the graft donor. The specimen was PBMCs, mostly from graft donor cells, collected 360 days after TCRalphabeta/CD19-depleted stem cell transplant. This rearrangement joins TRBV4-1 to TRBJ2-1; maybe TRBD2 (6 bases). Written as DNA, the CDR3 is TGCGCCAGCAGCCAAGAGGGGTGGGGAGGTGAGCAGTTCTTC. Residues: CASSQEGWGGEQFF.